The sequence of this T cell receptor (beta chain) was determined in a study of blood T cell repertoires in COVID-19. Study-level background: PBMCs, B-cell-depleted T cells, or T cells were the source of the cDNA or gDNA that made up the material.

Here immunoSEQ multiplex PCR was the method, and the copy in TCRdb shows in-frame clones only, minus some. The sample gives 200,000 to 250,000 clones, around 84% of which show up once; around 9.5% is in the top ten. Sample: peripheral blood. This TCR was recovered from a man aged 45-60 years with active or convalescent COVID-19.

CDR3 in DNA: TGTGCCAGCAGCTTATCGCAGGGTTTTAATGAGCAGTTCTTC. This sequence encodes CASSLSQGFNEQFF. The chain combines TRBV11-2 with TRBJ2-1; weak D call: TRBD1 (5 bases). The germline V and J ends were trimmed by 2 bases and 7 bases, with 12 bases remaining between them. Looked up from germline, CDR1 is SGHAT and CDR2 is FQNNGV. The length of the CDR3 is 14 residues.